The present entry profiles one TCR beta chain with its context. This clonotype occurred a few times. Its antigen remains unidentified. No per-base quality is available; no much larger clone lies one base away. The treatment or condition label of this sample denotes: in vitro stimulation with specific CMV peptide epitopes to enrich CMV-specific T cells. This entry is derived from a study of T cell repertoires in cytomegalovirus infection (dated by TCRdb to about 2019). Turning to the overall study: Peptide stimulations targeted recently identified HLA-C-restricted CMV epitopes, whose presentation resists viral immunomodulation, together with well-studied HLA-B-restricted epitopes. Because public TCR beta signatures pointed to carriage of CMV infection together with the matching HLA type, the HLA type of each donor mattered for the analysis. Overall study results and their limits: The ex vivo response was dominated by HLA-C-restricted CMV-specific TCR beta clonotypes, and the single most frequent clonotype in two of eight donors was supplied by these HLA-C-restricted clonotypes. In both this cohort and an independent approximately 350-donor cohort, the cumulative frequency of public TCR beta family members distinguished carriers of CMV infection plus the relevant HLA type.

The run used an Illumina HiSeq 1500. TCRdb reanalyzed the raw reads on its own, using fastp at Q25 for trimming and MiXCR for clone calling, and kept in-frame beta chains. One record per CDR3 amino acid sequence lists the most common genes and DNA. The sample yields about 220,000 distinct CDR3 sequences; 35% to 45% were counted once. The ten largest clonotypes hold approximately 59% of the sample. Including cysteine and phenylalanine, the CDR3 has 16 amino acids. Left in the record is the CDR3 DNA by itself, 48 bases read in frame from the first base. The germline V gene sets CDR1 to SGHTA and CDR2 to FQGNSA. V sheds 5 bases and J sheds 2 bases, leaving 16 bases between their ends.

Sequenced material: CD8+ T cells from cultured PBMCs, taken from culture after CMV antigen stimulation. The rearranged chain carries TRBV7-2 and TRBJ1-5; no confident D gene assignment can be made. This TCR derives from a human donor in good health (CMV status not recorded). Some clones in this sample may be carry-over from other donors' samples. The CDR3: CASSQRSFKGNQPQHF. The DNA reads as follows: TGTGCCAGCAGCCAACGATCGTTTAAGGGCAATCAGCCCCAGCATTTT.